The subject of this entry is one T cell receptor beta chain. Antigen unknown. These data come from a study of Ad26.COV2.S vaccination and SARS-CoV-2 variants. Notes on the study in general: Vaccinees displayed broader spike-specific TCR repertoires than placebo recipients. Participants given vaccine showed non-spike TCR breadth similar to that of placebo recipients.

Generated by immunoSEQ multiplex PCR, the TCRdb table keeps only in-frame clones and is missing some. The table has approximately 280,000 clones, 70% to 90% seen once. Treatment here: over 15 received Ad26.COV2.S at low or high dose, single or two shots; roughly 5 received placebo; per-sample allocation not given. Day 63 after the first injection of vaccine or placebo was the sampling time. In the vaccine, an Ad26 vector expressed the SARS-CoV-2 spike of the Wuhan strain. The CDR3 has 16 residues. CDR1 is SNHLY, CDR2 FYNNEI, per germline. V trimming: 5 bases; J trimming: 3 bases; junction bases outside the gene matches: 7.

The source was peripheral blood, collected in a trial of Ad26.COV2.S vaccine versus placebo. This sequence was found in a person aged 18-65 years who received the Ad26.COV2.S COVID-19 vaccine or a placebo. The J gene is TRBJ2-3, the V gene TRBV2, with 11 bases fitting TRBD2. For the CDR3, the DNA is TGTGCCAGCAGTTCCCTAGCGGGGGGTCCGACAGATACGCAGTATTTT. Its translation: CASSSLAGGPTDTQYF.